The rows below give T cell receptor beta chains drawn from one sample of a study of blood T cells in healthy people across ages. TCRdb itself ran the 5' RACE reads through MiXCR, one entry per CDR3 protein. The sample lists approximately 800,000 distinct CDR3 sequences, about 59% seen once, with 25% to 35% in the top ten. The sample taken for sequencing was blood. These TCRs come from a young man in good health. Both conserved end residues are part of each CDR3. Fields, in order: D gene, J gene, V gene, clone size, CDR3 protein, CDR3 DNA. The D gene is left open where the match is weak. Clone size is not always given. Where it is, it says once, few, many or a class for expanded clones.

d_gene: .; j_gene: TRBJ2-5; v_gene: TRBV6-5; abundance: .; CDR3aa: CASSYLDKQETQYF; CDR3nt: TGTGCCAGCAGTTACCTCGACAAACAAGAGACCCAGTACTTC
d_gene: .; j_gene: TRBJ1-2; v_gene: TRBV10-3; abundance: .; CDR3aa: CAISPGGGVYGYTF; CDR3nt: TGTGCCATCAGCCCCGGCGGGGGTGTCTATGGCTACACCTTC
d_gene: .; j_gene: TRBJ1-2; v_gene: TRBV2; abundance: .; CDR3aa: CALLGYGYTF; CDR3nt: TGTGCCCTCTTAGGGTATGGCTACACCTTC
d_gene: .; j_gene: TRBJ2-5; v_gene: TRBV5-1; abundance: .; CDR3aa: CASSQTFSGQQETQYF; CDR3nt: TGCGCCAGCAGCCAGACGTTCAGCGGTCAGCAAGAGACCCAGTACTTC
d_gene: .; j_gene: TRBJ2-5; v_gene: TRBV6-5; abundance: .; CDR3aa: CASSYSIGGSETQYF; CDR3nt: TGTGCCAGCAGTTACTCGATCGGGGGTTCCGAGACCCAGTACTTC
d_gene: .; j_gene: TRBJ1-1; v_gene: TRBV29-1; abundance: once; CDR3aa: CSVNLDSRNTEAFF; CDR3nt: TGCAGCGTCAACCTTGACAGCCGGAACACTGAAGCTTTCTTT
d_gene: .; j_gene: TRBJ2-2; v_gene: TRBV3-1; abundance: .; CDR3aa: CASSQVRSGELFF; CDR3nt: TGTGCCAGCAGCCAGGTTAGGTCCGGGGAGCTGTTTTTT
d_gene: TRBD1; j_gene: TRBJ2-7; v_gene: TRBV7-8; abundance: .; CDR3aa: CASSPRTGGSYEQYF; CDR3nt: TGTGCCAGCAGCCCCAGGACAGGGGGCTCCTACGAGCAGTACTTC
d_gene: .; j_gene: TRBJ2-3; v_gene: TRBV9; abundance: .; CDR3aa: CASSVDYFTDTQYF; CDR3nt: TGTGCCAGCAGCGTGGACTATTTCACAGATACGCAGTATTTT
d_gene: .; j_gene: TRBJ2-6; v_gene: TRBV20-1; abundance: few; CDR3aa: CSAPVGYSGANVLTF; CDR3nt: TGCAGTGCGCCTGTGGGTTACTCTGGGGCCAACGTCCTGACTTTC
d_gene: TRBD2; j_gene: TRBJ2-5; v_gene: TRBV9; abundance: .; CDR3aa: CASSASGGPYQETQYF; CDR3nt: TGTGCCAGCAGCGCTAGCGGGGGTCCGTACCAAGAGACCCAGTACTTC
d_gene: .; j_gene: TRBJ2-5; v_gene: TRBV27; abundance: once; CDR3aa: CASSLSAGAGEQYF; CDR3nt: TGTGCCAGCAGTTTATCAGCTGGGGCCGGGGAGCAGTACTTC